This is a list of T cell receptor beta chains from one sample in a study of Tregs in tolerant kidney transplant recipients. Some clones are missing from TCRdb's copy, which holds only in-frame ones; the method was immunoSEQ multiplex PCR. Among about 46,000 clones, roughly 89% were seen once, and the ten largest hold about 0.7%. Sequenced: Tregs from blood. The origin of the receptors is a human donor in good health. The CDR3 runs from the conserved cysteine through the conserved F or W. D genes are given only for firm matches. Rows give clone size only sometimes, using once, few, many, or a class for an expanded clone.

clone size	V gene	D gene	J gene	CDR3 protein	CDR3 DNA
NA	TRBV7-9	NA	TRBJ2-5	CASSFLGETQYF	TGTGCCAGCAGCTTTCTGGGGGAGACCCAGTACTTC
NA	TRBV18	NA	TRBJ1-2	CASSPPSRAHYGYTF	TGTGCCAGCTCACCCCCATCCCGAGCCCACTATGGCTACACCTTC
NA	TRBV2	NA	TRBJ2-1	CASSGAISYNEQFF	TGTGCCAGTTCGGGGGCAATCTCCTACAATGAGCAGTTCTTC
NA	TRBV11-3	NA	TRBJ2-1	CASSLRGTVSYNEQFF	TGTGCCAGCAGCTTAAGGGGGACCGTCTCCTACAATGAGCAGTTCTTC
NA	TRBV9	NA	TRBJ2-2	CASKSTNTGELFF	TGTGCCAGCAAATCAACGAACACCGGGGAGCTGTTTTTT
once	TRBV5-1	TRBD2	TRBJ2-1	CASSYSGTSGLREQFF	TGCGCCAGCAGCTACTCCGGGACTAGCGGGCTCCGTGAGCAGTTCTTC
NA	TRBV5-6	TRBD1	TRBJ2-5	CASSFLDRGHETQYF	TGTGCCAGCAGCTTTCTGGACAGGGGGCATGAGACCCAGTACTTC
NA	TRBV10-1	TRBD1	TRBJ1-2	CASSGQGPNYGYTF	TGCGCCAGTTCTGGACAGGGCCCCAACTATGGCTACACCTTC
NA	TRBV29-1	NA	TRBJ1-2	CSVPRGVGYGYTF	TGCAGCGTCCCTCGGGGGGTTGGCTATGGCTACACCTTC
NA	TRBV6-5	TRBD2	TRBJ2-2	CASSYPGTINTGELFF	TGTGCCAGCAGTTACCCCGGGACTATTAACACCGGGGAGCTGTTTTTT
NA	TRBV19	TRBD1	TRBJ1-5	CASSIGRGTGERGQPQHF	TGTGCCAGTAGTATAGGGAGGGGCACAGGGGAAAGGGGTCAGCCCCAGCATTTT
NA	TRBV5-1	NA	TRBJ1-4	CASSLGRGVGEKLFF	TGCGCCAGCAGCTTGGGTCGGGGCGTCGGTGAAAAACTGTTTTTT
once	TRBV11-2	TRBD2	TRBJ2-1	CASSFPLLADYNEQFF	TGTGCCAGCAGCTTCCCCCTACTAGCGGACTACAATGAGCAGTTCTTC
NA	TRBV2	TRBD1	TRBJ1-5	CASSEGQGAKPQHF	TGTGCCAGCAGTGAGGGACAGGGGGCTAAACCCCAGCATTTT
NA	TRBV19	NA	TRBJ1-2	CASKGATFSYTF	TGTGCCAGTAAGGGTGCCACTTTTTCCTACACCTTC
NA	TRBV2	NA	TRBJ2-2	CASSDWIKANTGELFF	TGTGCCAGCAGTGATTGGATTAAGGCGAACACCGGGGAGCTGTTTTTT
NA	TRBV7-8	NA	TRBJ1-1	CASSEVLPNTEAFF	TGTGCCAGCAGCGAAGTTCTCCCCAACACTGAAGCTTTCTTT
NA	TRBV19	TRBD1	TRBJ2-3	CAGQGQASDTQYF	TGTGCCGGTCAGGGACAGGCCTCCGATACGCAGTATTTT
NA	TRBV6-5	NA	TRBJ1-4	CASSPQGWPLEKLFF	TGTGCCAGCAGTCCGCAGGGGTGGCCACTCGAAAAACTGTTTTTT
few	TRBV6-6	NA	TRBJ1-4	CASSYSAAGIEKLFF	TGTGCCAGCAGTTACTCGGCGGCCGGTATTGAAAAACTGTTTTTT
NA	TRBV19	NA	TRBJ2-5	CASSPGRTQETQYF	TGTGCCAGTAGTCCCGGACGGACCCAAGAGACCCAGTACTTC
once	TRBV9	NA	TRBJ2-2	CASSEQPHANTGELFF	TGTGCCAGCAGCGAACAGCCCCACGCGAACACCGGGGAGCTGTTTTTT
NA	TRBV5-1	TRBD2	TRBJ2-1	CASSVRLAGGEQFF	TGCGCCAGCAGCGTAAGACTAGCGGGAGGGGAGCAGTTCTTC
NA	TRBV6-5	TRBD1	TRBJ1-2	CASRQTGGGYGYTF	TGTGCCAGCAGACAGACAGGGGGCGGCTATGGCTACACCTTC
NA	TRBV7-9	TRBD2	TRBJ2-7	CASSFRTSGSYEQYF	TGTGCCAGCAGCTTCAGGACTAGCGGCTCCTACGAGCAGTACTTC
once	TRBV11-3	NA	TRBJ2-3	CASSLARGGSDTQYF	TGTGCCAGCAGCTTAGCTAGAGGAGGGTCGGATACGCAGTATTTT
NA	TRBV6-1	TRBD1	TRBJ1-1	CASSAAGGWDTEAFF	TGTGCCAGCAGTGCCGCAGGGGGTTGGGACACTGAAGCTTTCTTT
NA	TRBV5-6	NA	TRBJ1-6	CASSLVWSSYNSPLHF	TGTGCCAGCAGCTTGGTATGGAGCTCCTATAATTCACCCCTCCACTTT
NA	TRBV30	NA	TRBJ2-3	CAWTWKERGQYF	TGTGCCTGGACCTGGAAGGAGAGAGGGCAGTATTTT
NA	TRBV11-1	TRBD2	TRBJ2-2	CASSRPRTSGGKELFF	TGTGCCAGCAGCCGTCCAAGGACTAGCGGAGGCAAGGAGCTGTTTTTT
NA	TRBV6-1	NA	TRBJ2-5	CASSEYGSQETQYF	TGTGCCAGCAGTGAATATGGGTCTCAAGAGACCCAGTACTTC